Listed here are 29 T cell receptor beta chains from one sample, sequenced in a study of identical twins. TCRdb recomputed calls from the 5' RACE reads with MiXCR, one row per CDR3 protein. Of 650,000 to 750,000 distinct CDR3 sequences listed, 21% were seen once; the top ten hold 4% to 5.5%. This sample was shared with a second study, whose subject was T cells expressing NK-cell markers.

The material sequenced was PBMCs. The receptor set was obtained from a woman in her late teens or twenties in good health.

The chain employs TRBV3-1 and TRBJ2-7; 8 bases are shared with TRBD2. With V trimmed by 10 bases and J by 7 bases, 18 bases remained unmatched. Germline assignment: CDR1 LGHDT and CDR2 YNNKEL (reference sequence). The CDR3 runs 15 residues. CDR3 sequence: CATCPRSTSGGEQYF. The CDR3 DNA is TGTGCCACCTGCCCTCGATCCACTAGCGGAGGGGAGCAGTACTTC.

The V call is TRBV7-9, the J call TRBJ2-3, with D uncertain. The CDR3 totals 15 residues. Between the trimmed V and J ends, which lost 1 base and 1 base, there was a span of 9 bases. In germline, CDR1 is SEHNR, CDR2 FQNEAQ (reference sequence). This chain's CDR3 is CASSLETEGTDTQYF. The DNA of the CDR3 is TGTGCCAGCAGCTTAGAGACCGAGGGCACAGATACGCAGTATTTT.

V is TRBV21-1 and J is TRBJ2-3; TRBD1, the table's D call, was not compared with the DNA. TRBV21-1 is noted as a pseudogene. This CDR3 contains 14 residues. Here the CDR3 reads CASSRDGHTDTQYF. The CDR3 nucleotides read TGTGCCAGCAGCAGGGACGGACACACAGATACGCAGTATTTT.

The chain carries TRBV7-9 and TRBJ2-3; D not certain. The CDR3 is made up of 16 amino acids. Germline V gene sequence: CDR1 SEHNR, CDR2 FQNEAQ (reference sequence). Trimming removed 3 bases from V and 6 bases from J, with 19 bases in between. The DNA for the CDR3 is TGTGCCAGCAGCTTCCCCGGCTGGACCGATGACGATACGCAGTATTTT. This codes for CASSFPGWTDDDTQYF.

The V gene is TRBV20-1, the J gene TRBJ1-1; D remains unclear. CDR1 DFQATT and CDR2 SNEGSKA come from the germline V gene (reference sequence). There are 11 residues in the CDR3. The CDR3 sequence is CSGSDYTEAFF. The CDR3 DNA sequence: TGCAGCGGATCCGATTACACTGAAGCTTTCTTT.

The chain combines TRBV5-1 with TRBJ1-4, with TRBD1 identical over 7 bases. This CDR3 has 14 amino acids. The V gene end was trimmed by 4 bases and the J gene end by 3 bases; junction bases not matched to a gene: 3. From germline, CDR1 is SGHRS and CDR2 YFSETQ. The CDR3 loop reads CASSAGQPNEKLFF. Written as DNA, the CDR3 is TGCGCCAGCAGCGCGGGACAGCCTAATGAAAAACTGTTTTTT.

This clonotype has a count of ten or more. J is TRBJ2-1 and V is TRBV29-1; D not certain. CDR3 length: 12 amino acids. Germline V gene lookup returns CDR1 SQVTM and CDR2 ANQGSEA. V gave up 7 bases and J gave up 8 bases, with 15 bases separating them. CDR3 nucleotide sequence: TGCAGCGCTGGTCTCCGCCGGGATGAGCAGTTCTTC. It codes for CSAGLRRDEQFF.

This clonotype has only a few counts. The chain couples TRBV20-1 to TRBJ1-5; a weak D match, TRBD1 (5 bases). V lost 6 bases and J 6 bases, leaving 21 bases between the germline ends. CDR3 size: 15 residues. Germline V CDR1 and CDR2: DFQATT, SNEGSKA (reference sequence). DNA of the CDR3: TGCAGTGCCCTTAAAATCAGGGAGGTGGGTCAGCCCCAGCATTTT. This gives the protein CSALKIREVGQPQHF.

The CDR3 DNA is TGTGCCAGCAGCGCCCACAGTAATGAAAAACTGTTTTTT. Translating it yields CASSAHSNEKLFF. The chain has TRBV9 and TRBJ1-4; D is undetermined. Germline CDR1 and CDR2: SGDLS and YYNGEE. The CDR3 runs 13 residues. V lost 3 bases to trimming and J lost 4 bases, with 7 bases between them.

The chain links TRBV29-1 to TRBJ2-5, with D perhaps matching TRBD1 (6 bases). This CDR3 comprises 13 residues. Trimming stripped 7 bases from V and 5 bases from J, with 17 bases between. Germline CDR1 is SQVTM and CDR2 is ANQGSEA. The CDR3 here is CSARNRVQETQYF. The CDR3 nucleotides are TGCAGCGCTAGGAACAGGGTGCAGGAGACCCAGTACTTC.

The chain couples TRBV27 to TRBJ1-6, with D unresolved. This CDR3 region has 15 residues. From germline, CDR1 is MNHEY and CDR2 SMNVEV (reference sequence). V lost 2 bases and J lost 8, with 13 bases in between. CDR3 sequence (DNA): TGTGCCAGCAGTTTAAGTGGGCAGCCCTATTCACCCCTCCACTTT. Its translation is CASSLSGQPYSPLHF.

CDR3: CASSPMTGYTIEDEQFF. Written as DNA, the CDR3 is TGTGCCAGCTCACCCATGACAGGGTATACCATTGAGGATGAGCAGTTCTTC. J is TRBJ2-1 and V is TRBV18, with 7 bases fitting TRBD1. The CDR3 contains 17 residues. V shed 3 bases, J shed 8 bases, and the junction held 16 bases outside the gene matches. CDR1 is KGHSH, CDR2 LQKENI, per germline.

This clonotype was recorded at least ten times. J is TRBJ1-1 and V is TRBV6-5, with D perhaps TRBD1 (5 bases). Looked up from germline, CDR1 is MNHEY and CDR2 is SVGAGI. Trimming stripped 3 bases from V and 0 bases from J, with 11 bases between. There are 15 residues in the CDR3. CDR3 sequence: CASSYTAGLNTEAFF. CDR3 DNA: TGTGCCAGCAGTTATACTGCAGGGTTGAACACTGAAGCTTTCTTT.

This clonotype came up many times. The chain has TRBV12-3 or TRBV12-4 and TRBJ1-3, with 8 bases identical to TRBD1. The V and J ends lost 5 bases and 6 bases, in that order; junction bases with no gene match: 9. This CDR3 region has 15 residues. The CDR3 sequence is CASSTRQGNVNTIYF. In DNA form, the CDR3 reads TGTGCCAGCAGTACCAGACAGGGGAACGTAAACACCATATATTTT.

This clonotype was picked up a small number of times. This CDR3 reads CASTRGESDTQYF. The CDR3 nucleotides are TGTGCCAGCACGCGGGGGGAGTCAGATACGCAGTATTTT. The gene calls are TRBV6-1 and TRBJ2-3, with 8 bases fitting TRBD2. V shed 7 bases, J shed 4 bases, and the junction held 4 bases outside the gene matches. The germline V gene has CDR1 MNHNS and CDR2 SASEGT. The CDR3 consists of 13 residues.

This clonotype appeared a few times. The V and J genes are TRBV2 and TRBJ2-7, with D uncertain. The CDR3 has 12 amino acids. Germline V gene lookup returns CDR1 SNHLY and CDR2 FYNNEI. V was clipped by 7 bases and J by 7 bases, with 14 bases between them. In DNA form, the CDR3 reads TGTGCCAGCACCGAGGATCTCGGGGAGCAGTACTTC. This sequence encodes CASTEDLGEQYF.

This clonotype was counted a few times. This chain joins TRBV5-1 and TRBJ2-7; maybe TRBD1 (6 bases). CDR1 and CDR2 (germline): SGHRS, YFSETQ. Trimming cost V 3 bases and J 3 bases, with 22 bases left between them. The CDR3 is 17 amino acids. CDR3 DNA: TGCGCCAGCAGCTGGAACCACAGGGAATCCGCCGTCTACGAGCAGTACTTC. Protein product: CASSWNHRESAVYEQYF.

This clonotype was detected a few times. The chain couples TRBV10-3 to TRBJ1-2; maybe TRBD1 (5 bases). The CDR3 has 14 residues. V was cut by 3 bases and J by 4 bases, with 12 bases left in between. The germline gives CDR1 ENHRY, CDR2 SYGVKD. The CDR3 protein is CAISDRQGAYGYTF. In DNA form, the CDR3 reads TGTGCCATCAGTGACCGACAAGGGGCCTATGGCTACACCTTC.

This clonotype came up a few times. This chain joins TRBV12-3 or TRBV12-4 and TRBJ1-2; D remains unclear. The ends were cut back, 3 bases at V and 5 bases at J, with 19 bases in the middle. The CDR3 has 16 amino acids. The CDR3 nucleotides are TGTGCCAGCAGTTTGAAGTACCTGCCTACGGGGTATGGCTACACCTTC. Protein sequence: CASSLKYLPTGYGYTF.

This clonotype was found a few times. CDR3 protein: CASSQDGHYNEQFF. CDR3 DNA sequence: TGTGCCAGCAGCCAGGACGGACACTACAATGAGCAGTTCTTC. J is TRBJ2-1 and V is TRBV7-9, with D maybe TRBD1 (5 bases). Trimming removed 5 bases at V and 3 bases at J, with 11 bases between. CDR3 length: 14 residues. CDR1 is SEHNR, CDR2 FQNEAQ, per germline (reference sequence).

On this clonotype: The germline gene is not matched at one end of the junction; a read error may be the cause. V gene TRBV7-9 combines with J gene TRBJ1-1; perhaps TRBD1 as D (5 bases). The V gene's germline CDR1 is SEHNR and CDR2 FQNEAQ (reference sequence). This CDR3 is built from 15 residues. CDR3 nucleotides: TGTGCCAGCAGCTCAATGGGGGGATTTGGCACTGAAGCCTTCTTT. Residues: CASSSMGGFGTEAFF.

This clonotype was found once. The chain recombines TRBV9 with TRBJ2-5; the D is unclear. The CDR3 is 14 residues long. Germline CDR1 SGDLS, CDR2 YYNGEE. Trimming shortened V by 4 bases and J by 5 bases, and 15 bases separated the two germline ends. The CDR3 DNA follows: TGTGCCAGCAGCCCCGGTCTGGGCCGCGAGACCCAGTACTTC. This gives the protein CASSPGLGRETQYF. The full variable domain, rest sourced from reference TRBV9 and TRBJ2-5, is DSGVTQTPKHLITATGQRVTLRCSPRSGDLSVYWYQQSLDQGLQFLIQYYNGEERAKGNILERFSAQQFPDLHSELNLSSLELGDSALYFCASSPGLGRETQYFGPGTRLLVL.

The chain links TRBV9 to TRBJ2-2; D perhaps matches TRBD1 (5 bases). In germline, CDR1 is SGDLS, CDR2 YYNGEE. Trimming took off 0 bases at V and 0 bases at J, with 12 bases between the two ends. The CDR3 covers 17 residues. CDR3 nucleotides: TGTGCCAGCAGCGTAGTGGGGCAGCATTCGAACACCGGGGAGCTGTTTTTT. This encodes CASSVVGQHSNTGELFF.

The CDR3 sequence is CASSFGPTGNSPLHF. In DNA, the CDR3 is TGTGCCAGCAGCTTTGGACCCACCGGTAATTCACCCCTCCACTTT. The rearrangement links TRBV13 to TRBJ1-6, with D unresolved. The germline V gene encodes CDR1 PRHDT and CDR2 FYEKMQ (reference sequence). Deletions cut 3 bases from V and 6 bases from J, with 12 bases between. The CDR3 is 15 residues long.

The chain recombines TRBV6-1 with TRBJ2-1; 8 bases align to TRBD2. Per the germline V gene, CDR1 is MNHNS and CDR2 is SASEGT. The ends lost 7 bases at V and 5 bases at J; junction bases unmatched: 13. CDR3 length equals 16 residues. The DNA for the CDR3 is TGTGCCAGCACGGGGATCGGGGGGGCTTTGGACAATGAGCAGTTCTTC. Its translation: CASTGIGGALDNEQFF.

The chain uses TRBV7-2 and TRBJ2-3, with 14 bases identical to TRBD2. The CDR3 has 17 amino acids. CDR1 SGHTA and CDR2 FQGNSA come from the germline V gene. The V segment lost 1 base and the J segment 5 bases; nucleotides outside the gene matches: 5. The chain's CDR3 is CASSLVGGLAGVDTQYF. CDR3 nucleotides: TGTGCCAGCAGCTTAGTTGGGGGACTAGCGGGAGTAGATACGCAGTATTTT.

This clonotype was recorded a few times. The chain recombines TRBV10-3 with TRBJ2-3, with D possibly being TRBD2 (6 bases). Trimming pared 10 bases from V and 2 bases from J, leaving 13 bases between. The CDR3 is 13 amino acids. Germline assignment: CDR1 ENHRY and CDR2 SYGVKD. CDR3 coding DNA: TGTGCCACCTTGGGGGACTCCACAGATACGCAGTATTTT. It translates to CATLGDSTDTQYF.

A few counts support this clonotype. This chain joins TRBV10-1 and TRBJ2-3; D ambiguous. With 3 bases removed from V and 2 bases from J, the gap between germline ends came to 9 bases. The CDR3 contains 14 residues. Germline values: CDR1 WNHNN, CDR2 SYGVQD (reference sequence). CDR3 DNA sequence: TGCGCCAGCAGTGATGAAGTACACACAGATACGCAGTATTTT. This translates into CASSDEVHTDTQYF.

This clonotype was found many times. This chain joins TRBV7-2 and TRBJ2-3; either TRBD1 or TRBD2 may fit D (5 bases each). Germline CDR1 and CDR2: SGHTA and FQGNSA. The CDR3 covers 14 residues. Trimming left V 0 bases short and J 2 bases short, with 6 bases between. The CDR3 nucleotides are TGTGCCAGCAGCTTAGCGGGACCCACAGATACGCAGTATTTT. This codes for CASSLAGPTDTQYF.